Below are 25 T cell receptor beta chains sequenced from a single sample in a study of CD8 T cells in Susac syndrome. Random-hexamer reverse transcription was applied to roughly 0.45 to 1 ug RNA. TCRdb reprocessed the immunoSEQ multiplex PCR reads with MiXCR, giving one entry per CDR3 protein. The table includes roughly 150,000 distinct CDR3 sequences, 85% to 95% detected once. The sequencing input was CD4+ T cells from PBMCs. The receptors originated from a human donor with Susac syndrome.

The chain joins TRBV12-3 or TRBV12-4 to TRBJ2-1, with D uncertain. The ends were cut back, 7 bases at V and 7 bases at J, with 14 bases in the middle. This CDR3 has 13 amino acids. CDR3 bases: TGTGCCAGCAAGGCGGCAAGGGATAATGAGCAGTTCTTC. Translating gives CASKAARDNEQFF.

This chain links TRBV7-6 with TRBJ1-6, with 7 bases lining up with TRBD1. The CDR3 extends over 14 amino acids. Germline V lookup: CDR1 SGHVS, CDR2 FNYEAQ. V was pared by 5 bases and J by 6 bases, with 4 bases of the junction left unmatched. CDR3 residues: CASSERDSNSPLHF. The CDR3 coding sequence is TGTGCCAGCAGCGAACGGGACAGTAATTCACCCCTCCACTTT.

CDR3 sequence (DNA): TGCGCCAGCAGCGACGGGACAGGGAACACTGAAGCTTTCTTT. It translates to CASSDGTGNTEAFF. This chain uses TRBV5-1 with TRBJ1-1; 8 nucleotides align to TRBD1. The V segment lost 4 bases and the J segment 1 base; nucleotides outside the gene matches: 3. Germline CDR1 SGHRS, CDR2 YFSETQ. The CDR3 has 14 amino acids.

J is TRBJ2-5 and V is TRBV24-1; D ambiguous. Germline V lookup: CDR1 KGHDR, CDR2 SFDVKD. Trimming took off 4 bases at V and 4 bases at J, with 9 bases between the two ends. The CDR3 runs 13 residues. CDR3 region: CATSEPPGETQYF. CDR3 sequence (DNA): TGTGCCACCAGTGAACCCCCAGGAGAGACCCAGTACTTC.

The chain links TRBV25-1 to TRBJ1-2; D possibly corresponds to TRBD1 (6 bases). The CDR3 length is 11 residues. Germline V gene data show CDR1 as MGHDK and CDR2 as SYGVNS. V dropped 9 bases and J dropped 3 bases, with 8 bases sitting between them. The CDR3 sequence: CASTGYYGYTF. The CDR3 DNA reads as TGTGCCAGTACAGGGTACTATGGCTACACCTTC.

This clonotype appeared a single time. This chain uses TRBV10-3 with TRBJ2-5; a weak D match, TRBD1 (6 bases). The V gene lost 6 bases and the J gene lost 4 bases, with 12 bases spanning the gap. Germline V gene sequence: CDR1 ENHRY, CDR2 SYGVKD. The length of the CDR3 is 13 residues. CDR3 DNA: TGTGCCATCAGCCGACAGGTTGGAGAGACCCAGTACTTC. It translates to CAISRQVGETQYF.

The V and J genes are TRBV2 and TRBJ2-2, with D perhaps TRBD1 (5 bases). Germline V gene data show CDR1 as SNHLY and CDR2 as FYNNEI. The V end was cut by 6 bases, the J end by 6 bases, with 14 bases between. The CDR3 loop spans 14 amino acids. The CDR3 DNA reads as TGTGCCAGCAGGGGCCAAGGGGTGGCCGGGGAGCTGTTTTTT. It codes for CASRGQGVAGELFF.

The CDR3 loop reads CASSLAFGSAEQYF. The CDR3 region has the DNA TGCGCCAGCAGCTTGGCCTTTGGGTCGGCCGAGCAGTACTTC. This chain uses TRBV5-1 with TRBJ2-7; D uncertain. The CDR3 sequence is 14 residues long. In germline, CDR1 is SGHRS, CDR2 YFSETQ. V was pared by 0 bases and J by 6 bases, with 13 bases between.

V is TRBV14 and J is TRBJ1-2, with no clear D. This CDR3 has 13 amino acids. The V gene lost 5 bases and the J gene lost 8 bases, with 15 bases spanning the gap. Germline V gives CDR1 SGHDN, CDR2 FVKESK. The CDR3 bases are TGTGCCAGCAGCGCAGCGGCTAAGGGAGGCTACACCTTC. This sequence encodes CASSAAAKGGYTF.

The chain uses TRBV20-1 and TRBJ2-2; either TRBD1 or TRBD2 may supply D (5 bases each). Germline CDR1 DFQATT, CDR2 SNEGSKA (reference sequence). The V gene lost 5 bases and the J gene lost 0 bases, with 22 bases spanning the gap. The CDR3 is 18 amino acids. This CDR3 reads CSARPFEGPHSNTGELFF. Written as DNA, the CDR3 is TGCAGTGCTCGACCTTTTGAGGGGCCTCACTCGAACACCGGGGAGCTGTTTTTT.

This chain links TRBV5-1 with TRBJ1-2; D is ambiguous. V lost 4 bases and J 7 bases, leaving 14 bases between the germline ends. The CDR3 is 13 amino acids. Per the germline V gene, CDR1 is SGHRS and CDR2 is YFSETQ. In DNA form, the CDR3 reads TGCGCCAGCAGCCTAGTCGCGAATAGTGGCTACACCTTC. Protein product: CASSLVANSGYTF. Combining the CDR3 with reference TRBV5-1 and TRBJ1-2 gives the whole variable domain KAGVTQTPRYLIKTRGQQVTLSCSPISGHRSVSWYQQTPGQGLQFLFEYFSETQRNKGNFPGRFSGRQFSNSRSEMNVSTLELGDSALYLCASSLVANSGYTFGSGTRLTVV.

The chain links TRBV27 to TRBJ2-1, with TRBD2 identical over 10 bases. CDR3 length: 14 residues. Germline V lookup: CDR1 MNHEY, CDR2 SMNVEV (reference sequence). The V and J ends lost 4 bases and 8 bases, in that order; junction bases with no gene match: 5. As DNA, the CDR3 is TGTGCCAGCAGTTCCGGGACTAGCGTCGATGAGCAGTTCTTC. This codes for CASSSGTSVDEQFF.

V usage is TRBV10-3 and J usage is TRBJ2-1; weak D call: TRBD1 (6 bases). The length of the CDR3 is 15 residues. Per the germline V gene, CDR1 is ENHRY and CDR2 is SYGVKD. Trimming took 6 bases from V and 3 from J, leaving 15 bases between them. The CDR3 DNA is TGTGCCATCAGGCCTCACCGGGACAACTACAATGAGCAGTTCTTC. It codes for CAIRPHRDNYNEQFF.

CDR3 protein: CASSSGQFNQPQHF. Here the CDR3 DNA reads TGTGCCAGCAGCTCCGGACAGTTCAATCAGCCCCAGCATTTT. This chain links TRBV3-1 with TRBJ1-5, with D tentatively TRBD1 (6 bases). Germline loops: CDR1 LGHDT, CDR2 YNNKEL (reference sequence). V dropped 5 bases and J dropped 3 bases, with 11 bases sitting between them. This CDR3 has 14 amino acids.

The V and J genes are TRBV20-1 and TRBJ2-1; no firm D call. Trimming removed 3 bases at V and 8 bases at J, with 5 bases between. Germline V gene data show CDR1 as DFQATT and CDR2 as SNEGSKA (reference sequence). CDR3 size: 10 residues. CDR3 in amino acids: CSASDHEQFF. The CDR3, as DNA: TGCAGTGCTAGCGACCATGAGCAGTTCTTC.

V and J are TRBV3-1 and TRBJ2-7, with D uncertain. This CDR3 is 11 amino acids long. The V gene lost 1 base and the J gene lost 10 bases, with 8 bases spanning the gap. The V gene's germline CDR1 is LGHDT and CDR2 YNNKEL (reference sequence). The CDR3 DNA follows: TGTGCCAGCAGCCAAGGACTCGGCCAGTACTTC. Protein: CASSQGLGQYF.

The chain has TRBV19 and TRBJ1-5; TRBD1 is a possible D gene (6 bases). The V and J ends lost 5 bases and 2 bases respectively, with 10 bases between them. The germline gives CDR1 LNHDA, CDR2 SQIVND (reference sequence). CDR3 length: 14 residues. The CDR3 sequence is CASSPRQGNQPQHF. CDR3 in DNA: TGTGCCAGTAGTCCTCGACAGGGCAATCAGCCCCAGCATTTT.

The V call is TRBV20-1, the J call TRBJ1-1; TRBD1 matches at 7 bases. Germline CDR1 DFQATT, CDR2 SNEGSKA (reference sequence). The CDR3 runs 13 residues. CDR3 in amino acids: CSADREVITEAFF. The CDR3 DNA follows: TGCAGCGCCGACAGGGAGGTGATCACTGAAGCTTTCTTT.

The chain uses TRBV3-1 and TRBJ2-5, with D unresolved. Germline CDR1 LGHDT, CDR2 YNNKEL (reference sequence). Trimming left V 11 bases short and J 5 bases short, with 15 bases between. The CDR3 consists of 12 residues. The CDR3 is CAAPRPRETQYF. The DNA for the CDR3 is TGTGCCGCCCCTCGCCCCCGGGAGACCCAGTACTTC.

This clonotype has just one count. The chain joins TRBV29-1 to TRBJ2-3; D ambiguous. This CDR3 is built from 11 residues. Germline CDR1 and CDR2: SQVTM and ANQGSEA. The germline V and J ends were trimmed by 1 base and 9 bases, with 8 bases remaining between them. CDR3: CSVEVPLTQYF. Written as DNA, the CDR3 is TGCAGCGTTGAAGTTCCCTTAACGCAGTATTTT.

This rearrangement joins TRBV20-1 to TRBJ1-5, with TRBD1 identical over 7 bases. The CDR3 consists of 14 residues. The germline CDR1 and CDR2 sequences are DFQATT and SNEGSKA (reference sequence). Losses at the gene ends were 5 bases for V and 2 bases for J; bases not matched to a gene: 6. This CDR3 is CSASGGLGNQPQHF. CDR3 nucleotide sequence: TGCAGTGCTTCAGGGGGTTTAGGCAATCAGCCCCAGCATTTT.

Here the CDR3 reads CASSYSLAGGETQYF. In DNA, the CDR3 is TGTGCCAGCAGTTACTCCCTAGCGGGGGGGGAGACCCAGTACTTC. The chain links TRBV6-5 to TRBJ2-5, with 12 bases fitting TRBD2. The germline gives CDR1 MNHEY, CDR2 SVGAGI. Trimming cost V 0 bases and J 5 bases; bases outside gene matches: 1. This CDR3 is built from 15 residues.

This clonotype has just one count. The CDR3 region has the DNA TGTGCCAGTAAGGGGGTAGGGGTCGAGCAGTACTTC. It specifies CASKGVGVEQYF. This chain uses TRBV2 with TRBJ2-7; D might be TRBD1 (6 bases). CDR1 is SNHLY and CDR2 is FYNNEI in the germline V gene. The V end was cut by 9 bases, the J end by 6 bases, with 15 bases between. The CDR3 contains 12 residues.

Comment on this clonotype: At one boundary the junction diverges from the germline segment, which might be a read error. The rearrangement joins TRBV7-9 to TRBJ1-1; 9 bases map to TRBD1. CDR3 length: 14 residues. In germline, CDR1 is SEHNR, CDR2 FQNEAQ (reference sequence). The CDR3 loop reads CASSFTGQGNEVFF. DNA of the CDR3: TGTGCCAGCAGCTTTACGGGACAGGGAAATGAAGTTTTCTTT.

The genes are TRBV2 and TRBJ2-1; possibly TRBD2 for D (6 bases). V was clipped by 6 bases and J by 0 bases, with 9 bases between them. Germline V CDR1 and CDR2: SNHLY, FYNNEI. This CDR3 has 14 residues. CDR3 region: CASRSEGSYNEQFF. DNA of the CDR3: TGTGCCAGCAGGTCGGAGGGCTCCTACAATGAGCAGTTCTTC.